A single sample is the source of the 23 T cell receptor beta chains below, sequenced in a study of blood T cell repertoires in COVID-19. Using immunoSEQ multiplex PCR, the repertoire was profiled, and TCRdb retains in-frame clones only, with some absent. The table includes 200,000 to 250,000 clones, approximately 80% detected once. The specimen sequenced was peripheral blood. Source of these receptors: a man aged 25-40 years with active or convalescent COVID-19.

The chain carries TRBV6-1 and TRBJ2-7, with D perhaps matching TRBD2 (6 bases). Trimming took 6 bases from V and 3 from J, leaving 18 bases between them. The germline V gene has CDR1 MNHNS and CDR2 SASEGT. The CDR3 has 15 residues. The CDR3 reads CASRGGEGPFYEQYF. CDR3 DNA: TGTGCCAGCAGGGGGGGAGAGGGACCCTTCTACGAGCAGTACTTC.

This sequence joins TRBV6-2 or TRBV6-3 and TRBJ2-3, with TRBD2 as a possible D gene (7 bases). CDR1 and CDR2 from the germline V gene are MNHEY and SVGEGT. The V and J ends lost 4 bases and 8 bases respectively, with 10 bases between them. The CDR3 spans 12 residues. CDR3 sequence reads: CASSLGGATQYF. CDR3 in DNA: TGTGCCAGCAGTTTAGGGGGGGCTACGCAGTATTTT.

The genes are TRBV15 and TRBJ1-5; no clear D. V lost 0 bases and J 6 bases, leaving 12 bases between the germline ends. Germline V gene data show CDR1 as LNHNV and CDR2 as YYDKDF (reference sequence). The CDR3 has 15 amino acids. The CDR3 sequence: CATSRDNERSQPQHF. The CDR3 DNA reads TGTGCCACCAGCAGAGATAACGAGCGTTCTCAGCCCCAGCATTTT. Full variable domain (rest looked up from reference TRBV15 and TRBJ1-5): DAMVIQNPRYQVTQFGKPVTLSCSQTLNHNVMYWYQQKSSQAPKLLFHYYDKDFNNEADTPDNFQSRRPNTSFCFLDIRSPGLGDTAMYLCATSRDNERSQPQHFGDGTRLSIL.

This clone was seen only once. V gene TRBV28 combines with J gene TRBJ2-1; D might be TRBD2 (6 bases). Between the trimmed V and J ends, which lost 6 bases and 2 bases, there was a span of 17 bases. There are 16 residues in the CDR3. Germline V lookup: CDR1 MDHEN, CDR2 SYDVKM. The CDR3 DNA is TGTGCCAGCAGGTCCCTTAGCGGAGGGGCCTACAATGAGCAGTTCTTC. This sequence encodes CASRSLSGGAYNEQFF.

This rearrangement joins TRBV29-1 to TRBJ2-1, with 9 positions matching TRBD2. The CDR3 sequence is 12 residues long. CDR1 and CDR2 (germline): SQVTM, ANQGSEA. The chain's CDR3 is CSFHSGSYEQFF. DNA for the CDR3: TGCAGTTTCCATAGCGGGAGCTATGAGCAGTTCTTC.

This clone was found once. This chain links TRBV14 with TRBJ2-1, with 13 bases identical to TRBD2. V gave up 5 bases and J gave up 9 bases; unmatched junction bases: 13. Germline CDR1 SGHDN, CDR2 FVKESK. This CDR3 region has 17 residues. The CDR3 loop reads CASSTTPGLAGQGEQFF. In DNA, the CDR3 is TGTGCCAGCAGCACCACACCGGGACTAGCGGGGCAGGGTGAGCAGTTCTTC.

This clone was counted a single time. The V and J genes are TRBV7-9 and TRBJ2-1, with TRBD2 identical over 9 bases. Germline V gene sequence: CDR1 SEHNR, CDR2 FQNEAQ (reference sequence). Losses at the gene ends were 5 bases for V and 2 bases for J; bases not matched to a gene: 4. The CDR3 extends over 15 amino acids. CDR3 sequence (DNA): TGTGCCAGCAGCCCGCGGGGGGGTGCCTACAATGAGCAGTTCTTC. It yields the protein CASSPRGGAYNEQFF.

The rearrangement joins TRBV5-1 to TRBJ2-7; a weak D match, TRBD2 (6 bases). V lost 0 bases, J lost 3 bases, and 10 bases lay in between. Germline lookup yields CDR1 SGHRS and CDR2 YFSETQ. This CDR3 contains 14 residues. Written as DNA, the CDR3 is TGCGCCAGCAGCTTGGGGGGCGGGGACTACGAGCAGTACTTC. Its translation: CASSLGGGDYEQYF.

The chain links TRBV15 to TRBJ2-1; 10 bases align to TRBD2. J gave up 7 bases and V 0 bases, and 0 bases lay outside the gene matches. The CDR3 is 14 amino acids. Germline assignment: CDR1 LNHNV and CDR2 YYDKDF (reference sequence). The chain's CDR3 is CATSRELAGNEQFF. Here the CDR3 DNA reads TGTGCCACCAGCAGAGAACTAGCGGGGAATGAGCAGTTCTTC.

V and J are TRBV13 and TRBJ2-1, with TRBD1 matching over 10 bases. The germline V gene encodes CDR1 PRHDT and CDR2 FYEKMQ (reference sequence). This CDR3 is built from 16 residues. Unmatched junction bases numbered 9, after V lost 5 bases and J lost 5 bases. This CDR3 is CASSQDRGSFHNEQFF. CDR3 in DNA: TGTGCCAGCAGCCAGGACAGGGGGTCTTTCCACAATGAGCAGTTCTTC.

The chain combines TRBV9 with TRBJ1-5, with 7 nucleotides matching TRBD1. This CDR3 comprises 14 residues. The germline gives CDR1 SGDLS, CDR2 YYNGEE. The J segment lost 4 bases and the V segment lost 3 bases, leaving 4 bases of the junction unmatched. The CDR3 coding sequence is TGTGCCAGCAGCGCAACAGGGGCGAATCAGCCCCAGCATTTT. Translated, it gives CASSATGANQPQHF.

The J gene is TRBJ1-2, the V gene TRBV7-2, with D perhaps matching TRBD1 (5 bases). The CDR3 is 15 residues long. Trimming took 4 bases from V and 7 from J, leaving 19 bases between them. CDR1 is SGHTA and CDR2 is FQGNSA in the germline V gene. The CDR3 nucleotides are TGTGCCAGCAGCTACCCAAGGGACTCCATGGGTGGCTACACCTTC. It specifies CASSYPRDSMGGYTF.

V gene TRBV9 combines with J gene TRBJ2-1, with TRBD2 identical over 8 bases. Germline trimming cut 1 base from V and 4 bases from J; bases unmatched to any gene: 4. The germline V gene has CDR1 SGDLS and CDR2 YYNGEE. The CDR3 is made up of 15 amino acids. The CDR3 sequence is CASSVLAGLYNEQFF. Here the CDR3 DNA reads TGTGCCAGCAGCGTATTAGCGGGGCTTTACAATGAGCAGTTCTTC.

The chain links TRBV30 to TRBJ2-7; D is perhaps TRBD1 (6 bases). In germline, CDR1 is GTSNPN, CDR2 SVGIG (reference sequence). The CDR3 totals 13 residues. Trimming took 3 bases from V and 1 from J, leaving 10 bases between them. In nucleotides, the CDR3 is TGTGCCTGGAGACCGCAGGGGTCCTACGAGCAGTACTTC. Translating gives CAWRPQGSYEQYF.

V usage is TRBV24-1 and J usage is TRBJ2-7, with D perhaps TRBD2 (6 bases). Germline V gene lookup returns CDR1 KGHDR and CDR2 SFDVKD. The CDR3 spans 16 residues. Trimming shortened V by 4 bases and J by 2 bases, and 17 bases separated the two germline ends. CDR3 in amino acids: CATSDYRETKAYEQYF. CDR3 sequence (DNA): TGTGCCACCAGTGACTACCGGGAGACGAAAGCCTACGAGCAGTACTTC.

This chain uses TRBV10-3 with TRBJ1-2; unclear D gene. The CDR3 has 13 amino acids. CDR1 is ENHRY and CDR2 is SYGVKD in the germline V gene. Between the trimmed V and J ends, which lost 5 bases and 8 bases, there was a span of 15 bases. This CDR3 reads CAISPELLRGYTF. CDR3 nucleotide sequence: TGTGCCATCAGTCCAGAGCTCTTGAGGGGCTACACCTTC.

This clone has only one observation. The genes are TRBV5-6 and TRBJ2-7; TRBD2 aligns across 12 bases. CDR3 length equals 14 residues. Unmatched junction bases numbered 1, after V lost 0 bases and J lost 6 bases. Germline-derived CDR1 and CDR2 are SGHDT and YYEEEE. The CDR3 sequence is CASSLGLAGVEQYF. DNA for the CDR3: TGTGCCAGCAGCTTGGGACTAGCGGGAGTCGAGCAGTACTTC.

Here the CDR3 reads CASSTTGQGNTIYF. The CDR3 coding sequence is TGTGCCAGCAGCACAACGGGACAGGGAAACACCATATATTTT. The V call is TRBV7-2, the J call TRBJ1-3; 7 bases are a match to TRBD1. The CDR3 runs to 14 residues. V lost 5 bases, J lost 4 bases, and 5 bases stayed unmatched. Looked up from germline, CDR1 is SGHTA and CDR2 is FQGNSA.

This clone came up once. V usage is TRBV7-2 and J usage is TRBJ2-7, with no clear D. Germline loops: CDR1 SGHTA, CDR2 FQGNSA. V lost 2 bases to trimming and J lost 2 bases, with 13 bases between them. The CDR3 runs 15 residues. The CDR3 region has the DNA TGTGCCAGCAGCTTATACGGGTTGGAGACCTACGAGCAGTACTTC. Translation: CASSLYGLETYEQYF.

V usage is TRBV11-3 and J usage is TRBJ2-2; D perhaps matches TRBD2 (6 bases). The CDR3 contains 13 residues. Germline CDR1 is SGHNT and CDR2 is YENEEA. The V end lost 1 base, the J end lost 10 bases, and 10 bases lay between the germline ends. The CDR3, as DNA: TGTGCCAGCAGCTTAGTAGCGGCTTCGGAGCTGTTTTTT. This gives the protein CASSLVAASELFF.

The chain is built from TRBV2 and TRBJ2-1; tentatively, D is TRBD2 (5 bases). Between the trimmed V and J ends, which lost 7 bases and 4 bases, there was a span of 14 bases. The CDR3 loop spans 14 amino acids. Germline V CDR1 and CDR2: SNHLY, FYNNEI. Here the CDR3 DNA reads TGTGCCAGCACCCCCCGGACGGGGTACAATGAGCAGTTCTTC. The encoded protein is CASTPRTGYNEQFF.

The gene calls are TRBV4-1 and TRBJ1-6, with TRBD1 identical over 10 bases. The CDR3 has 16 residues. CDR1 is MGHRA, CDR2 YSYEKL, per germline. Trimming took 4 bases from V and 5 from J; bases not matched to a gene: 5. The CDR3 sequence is CASSPRQGADNSPLHF. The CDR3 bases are TGCGCCAGCAGCCCTCGACAGGGGGCGGATAATTCACCCCTCCACTTT.

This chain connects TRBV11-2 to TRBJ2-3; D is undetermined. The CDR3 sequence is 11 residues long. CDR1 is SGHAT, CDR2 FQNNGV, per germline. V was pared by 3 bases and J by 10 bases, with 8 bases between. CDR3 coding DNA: TGTGCCAGCAGCTTTAGCACCTCGCAGTATTTT. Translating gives CASSFSTSQYF.